These 19 T cell receptor beta chains came from one sample sequenced in a study of blood T cell repertoires in COVID-19. Clones were sequenced by immunoSEQ multiplex PCR, and TCRdb holds only the in-frame ones, with some missing. Of 100,000 to 120,000 clones in the sample, roughly four fifths were seen once. Sequencing input: peripheral blood. These receptors came from an elderly woman with acute or convalescent COVID-19.

This chain links TRBV5-5 with TRBJ2-7; a possible D gene is TRBD1 (6 bases). The CDR3 extends over 14 amino acids. Trimming cost V 0 bases and J 3 bases, with 10 bases left between them. Germline CDR1 reads SGHKS; CDR2 reads YYEKEE (reference sequence). CDR3 sequence: CASSLAGTYYEQYF. CDR3 coding DNA: TGTGCCAGCAGCTTGGCCGGGACATACTACGAGCAGTACTTC.

V is TRBV7-7 and J is TRBJ2-5; 8 bases agree with TRBD1. With 5 bases clipped from V and 6 bases from J, the junction kept 5 bases outside the gene matches. This CDR3 region has 13 residues. CDR1 is SSHAT and CDR2 is FNYEAQ in the germline V gene (reference sequence). CDR3 bases: TGTGCCAGCAGCCAGGACAGGGCCAAGACCCAGTACTTC. It specifies CASSQDRAKTQYF.

CDR3: CASSESRAGKETQYF. The DNA of the CDR3 is TGTGCCAGCAGTGAAAGTAGAGCGGGAAAAGAGACCCAGTACTTC. The chain joins TRBV2 to TRBJ2-5; 7 bases line up with TRBD2. This CDR3 is 15 amino acids long. The ends lost 2 bases at V and 3 bases at J; junction bases unmatched: 6. CDR1 is SNHLY, CDR2 FYNNEI, per germline. Full variable domain (missing parts from reference TRBV2 and TRBJ2-5): EPEVTQTPSHQVTQMGQEVILRCVPISNHLYFYWYRQILGQKVEFLVSFYNNEISEKSEIFDDQFSVERPDGSNFTLKIRSTKLEDSAMYFCASSESRAGKETQYFGPGTRLLVL.

The chain uses TRBV18 and TRBJ2-1; 9 bases agree with TRBD2. CDR1 is KGHSH and CDR2 is LQKENI in the germline V gene. The CDR3 consists of 15 residues. After removal of 3 bases from V and 3 bases from J, the junction contained 3 bases not matched to a gene. This chain's CDR3 is CASSPLAGHYNEQFF. CDR3 in DNA: TGTGCCAGCTCACCCCTAGCGGGACACTACAATGAGCAGTTCTTC.

J is TRBJ1-1 and V is TRBV30; 7 bases match TRBD1. Per the germline V gene, CDR1 is GTSNPN and CDR2 is SVGIG (reference sequence). There are 18 residues in the CDR3. V was pared by 3 bases and J by 2 bases, with 18 bases of the junction left unmatched. DNA of the CDR3: TGTGCCTGGAGCGGGACAGTTGGGGGCTGGATCGAAAACACTGAAGCTTTCTTT. Translation: CAWSGTVGGWIENTEAFF.

This rearrangement joins TRBV27 to TRBJ1-5; TRBD1 is a possible D gene (5 bases). Germline CDR1 and CDR2: MNHEY and SMNVEV (reference sequence). Deletions cut 6 bases from V and 0 bases from J, with 9 bases between. The CDR3 length is 14 residues. The CDR3 coding sequence is TGTGCCAGCAGCAGGGTCCTTAGCAATCAGCCCCAGCATTTT. Translated: CASSRVLSNQPQHF.

The V gene is TRBV5-4, the J gene TRBJ2-1, with 7 bases matching TRBD2. CDR3 length: 15 amino acids. The germline gives CDR1 SGHNT, CDR2 YYREEE (reference sequence). Losses at the gene ends were 4 bases for V and 2 bases for J; bases not matched to a gene: 6. CDR3 in DNA: TGTGCCAGCAGCCCAGCGGGGTCGACCTACAATGAGCAGTTCTTC. Protein product: CASSPAGSTYNEQFF.

The chain carries TRBV19 and TRBJ2-2; 9 nucleotides line up with TRBD2. This CDR3 spans 15 amino acids. Germline trimming cut 6 bases from V and 2 bases from J; bases unmatched to any gene: 4. The V gene's germline CDR1 is LNHDA and CDR2 SQIVND (reference sequence). CDR3 residues: CASRTSGPNTGELFF. CDR3 bases: TGTGCCAGTAGGACTAGCGGACCCAACACCGGGGAGCTGTTTTTT.

The gene calls are TRBV28 and TRBJ2-5; TRBD2 matches at 10 bases. Germline V gene data show CDR1 as MDHEN and CDR2 as SYDVKM. This CDR3 contains 14 residues. V shed 10 bases, J shed 7 bases, and the junction held 12 bases outside the gene matches. The CDR3 is CATQASGSAVTQYF. CDR3 nucleotide sequence: TGTGCCACCCAAGCTAGCGGGAGCGCCGTGACCCAGTACTTC.

The rearrangement joins TRBV5-1 to TRBJ2-2; weak D call: TRBD1 (5 bases). V was cut by 3 bases and J by 4 bases, with 10 bases left in between. From germline, CDR1 is SGHRS and CDR2 YFSETQ. This CDR3 is 14 amino acids long. CDR3 coding DNA: TGCGCCAGCAGCTCAGAAAGGGGCACCGGGGAGCTGTTTTTT. This translates into CASSSERGTGELFF.

The chain uses TRBV29-1 and TRBJ2-5, with a weak D call TRBD2 (5 bases). CDR1 is SQVTM and CDR2 is ANQGSEA in the germline V gene. The length of the CDR3 is 13 residues. Trimming took off 6 bases at V and 5 bases at J, with 16 bases between the two ends. The CDR3 bases are TGCAGCGTGTCTGGACTCCTCCCCGAGACCCAGTACTTC. Amino acid sequence: CSVSGLLPETQYF.

The gene calls are TRBV11-2 and TRBJ1-1; D is ambiguous. The CDR3 has 11 residues. CDR1 is SGHAT, CDR2 FQNNGV, per germline. Trimming removed 1 base from V and 10 bases from J, with 7 bases in between. CDR3 nucleotides: TGTGCCAGCAGCTTAGGGCCCTTAGCTTTCTTT. It specifies CASSLGPLAFF.

The V call is TRBV5-4, the J call TRBJ2-2; tentatively, D is TRBD2 (5 bases). V was trimmed by 1 base and J by 10 bases, leaving 11 bases between them. The germline gives CDR1 SGHNT, CDR2 YYREEE (reference sequence). This CDR3 spans 13 amino acids. CDR3 loop: CASSLRGKMELFF. DNA for the CDR3: TGTGCCAGCAGCTTGCGAGGGAAGATGGAGCTGTTTTTT.

This chain connects TRBV15 to TRBJ2-3; TRBD2 might be the D (7 bases). The CDR3 is made up of 16 amino acids. CDR1 is LNHNV, CDR2 YYDKDF, per germline (reference sequence). Trimming took 0 bases from V and 1 from J, leaving 11 bases between them. The CDR3 coding sequence is TGTGCCACCAGCAGAGAAAGCGGGACACGCACAGATACGCAGTATTTT. As protein: CATSRESGTRTDTQYF.

The V gene is TRBV7-6, the J gene TRBJ1-1; TRBD1 agrees at 11 bases. V gave up 5 bases and J gave up 0 bases; unmatched junction bases: 5. CDR3 size: 16 residues. Germline CDR1 SGHVS, CDR2 FNYEAQ. DNA of the CDR3: TGTGCCAGCAGCCTGGGACAGGGGGTTGTGAACACTGAAGCTTTCTTT. Its translation is CASSLGQGVVNTEAFF.

This clone was detected once. Different DNA sequences within this sample yield the same CDR3. The chain recombines TRBV6-2 or TRBV6-3 with TRBJ2-7; 7 nucleotides line up with TRBD1. This CDR3 is 13 amino acids long. Germline V CDR1 and CDR2: MNHEY, SVGEGT. Trimming cost V 6 bases and J 1 base; bases outside gene matches: 3. Here the CDR3 DNA reads TGTGCCAGCAGCCGGACAGGTTCCTACGAGCAGTACGTC. Encoded protein: CASSRTGSYEQYV.

The rearrangement uses TRBV10-3 and TRBJ2-7, with a tentative D call TRBD1 (6 bases). V was shortened by 9 bases and J by 5 bases, with 14 bases between the two germline ends. This CDR3 region has 12 residues. Germline V lookup: CDR1 ENHRY, CDR2 SYGVKD. CDR3 sequence (DNA): TGTGCCATGGGGACATCGAAGAACGAGCAGTACGTC. Translation gives CAMGTSKNEQYV.

The chain has TRBV12-3 or TRBV12-4 and TRBJ1-2, with TRBD1 identical over 7 bases. V dropped 7 bases and J dropped 6; count of bases not matched to a gene: 5. The CDR3 extends over 12 amino acids. The CDR3 loop is CASTMTGNGYTF. As DNA, the CDR3 is TGTGCCAGCACCATGACAGGGAATGGCTACACCTTC.

The chain has TRBV28 and TRBJ2-3; D might be TRBD2 (6 bases). CDR1 and CDR2 from the germline V gene are MDHEN and SYDVKM. The CDR3 is made up of 15 amino acids. V gave up 8 bases and J gave up 2 bases, with 17 bases separating them. As DNA, the CDR3 is TGTGCCAGCCTCTCAGCGGGTGCACTCACAGATACGCAGTATTTT. Protein product: CASLSAGALTDTQYF.